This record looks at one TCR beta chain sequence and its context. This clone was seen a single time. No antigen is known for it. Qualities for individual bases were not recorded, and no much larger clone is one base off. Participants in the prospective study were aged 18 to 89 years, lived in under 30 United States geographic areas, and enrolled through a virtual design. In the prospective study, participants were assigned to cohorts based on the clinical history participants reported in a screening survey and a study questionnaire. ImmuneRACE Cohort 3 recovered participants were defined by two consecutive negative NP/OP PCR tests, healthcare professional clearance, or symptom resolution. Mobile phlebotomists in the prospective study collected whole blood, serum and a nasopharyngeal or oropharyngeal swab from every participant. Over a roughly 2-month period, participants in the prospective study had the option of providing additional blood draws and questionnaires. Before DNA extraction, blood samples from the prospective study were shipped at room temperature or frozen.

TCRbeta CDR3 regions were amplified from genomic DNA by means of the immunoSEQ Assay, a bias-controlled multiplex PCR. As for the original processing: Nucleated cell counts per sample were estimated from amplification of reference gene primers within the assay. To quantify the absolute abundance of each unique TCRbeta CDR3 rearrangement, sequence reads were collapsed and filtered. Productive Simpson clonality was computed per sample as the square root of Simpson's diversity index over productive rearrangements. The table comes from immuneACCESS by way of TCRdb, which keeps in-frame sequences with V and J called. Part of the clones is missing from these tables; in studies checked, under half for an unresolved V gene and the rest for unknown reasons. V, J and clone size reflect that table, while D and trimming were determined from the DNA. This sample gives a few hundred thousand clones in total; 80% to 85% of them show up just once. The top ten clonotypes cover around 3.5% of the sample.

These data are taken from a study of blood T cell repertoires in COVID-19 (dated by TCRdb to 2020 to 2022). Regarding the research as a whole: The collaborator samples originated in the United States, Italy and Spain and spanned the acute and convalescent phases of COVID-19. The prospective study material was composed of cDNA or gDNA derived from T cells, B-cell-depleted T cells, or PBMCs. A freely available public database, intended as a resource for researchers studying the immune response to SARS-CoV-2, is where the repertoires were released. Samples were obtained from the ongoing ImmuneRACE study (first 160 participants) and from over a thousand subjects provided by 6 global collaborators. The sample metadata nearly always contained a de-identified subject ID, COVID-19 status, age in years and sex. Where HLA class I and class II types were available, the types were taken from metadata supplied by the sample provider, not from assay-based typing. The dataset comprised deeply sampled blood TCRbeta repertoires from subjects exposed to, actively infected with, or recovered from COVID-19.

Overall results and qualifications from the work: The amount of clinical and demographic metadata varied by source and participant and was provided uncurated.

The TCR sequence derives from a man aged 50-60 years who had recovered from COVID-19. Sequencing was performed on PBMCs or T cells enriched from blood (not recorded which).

CDR3 loop: CASSSSGTGGARDTQYF. The nucleotide sequence reads TGTGCCAGCAGCTCCTCCGGGACAGGGGGCGCGAGAGATACGCAGTATTTT. This chain joins TRBV7-9 to TRBJ2-3; TRBD1 lines up with 12 middle nucleotides. At the junction V is shortened by 4 bases and J by 5 bases; bases outside the gene matches: 10. As encoded in the germline V gene (reference sequence), CDR1 is SEHNR while CDR2 is FQNEAQ. The CDR3 covers 17 residues, taking in both the cysteine and the phenylalanine. Just CDR3 DNA is preserved here, 51 bases in frame from base 1.